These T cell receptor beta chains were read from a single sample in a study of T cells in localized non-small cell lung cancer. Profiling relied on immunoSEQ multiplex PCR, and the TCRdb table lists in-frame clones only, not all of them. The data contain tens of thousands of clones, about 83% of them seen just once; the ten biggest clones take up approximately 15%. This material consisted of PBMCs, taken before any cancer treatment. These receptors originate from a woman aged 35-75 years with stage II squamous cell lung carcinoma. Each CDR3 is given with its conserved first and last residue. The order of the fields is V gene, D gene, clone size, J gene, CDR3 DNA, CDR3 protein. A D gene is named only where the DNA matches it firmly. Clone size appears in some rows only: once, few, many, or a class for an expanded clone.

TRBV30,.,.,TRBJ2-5,TGTGCCTGGACGCGGGGTAAGCAGGAGACCCAGTACTTC,CAWTRGKQETQYF
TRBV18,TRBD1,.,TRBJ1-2,TGTGCCAGCCGGACGGGACAGGGATGGGACGGCTACACCTTC,CASRTGQGWDGYTF
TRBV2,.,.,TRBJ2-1,TGTGCCAGCAGGGGCAGCGGGCCTATCTACAATGAGCAGTTCTTC,CASRGSGPIYNEQFF
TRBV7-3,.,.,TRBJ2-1,TGTGCCAGCAGCTTAACTCGCTTCGATGAGCAGTTCTTC,CASSLTRFDEQFF
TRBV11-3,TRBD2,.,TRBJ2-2,TGTGCCAGCAGCCGGGGGCTAGCGGGCACCGGGGAGCTGTTTTTT,CASSRGLAGTGELFF
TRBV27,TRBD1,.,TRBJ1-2,TGTGCCAGCAGTTTTAGCCAGGGGGCGTATGTCTATGGCTACACCTTC,CASSFSQGAYVYGYTF
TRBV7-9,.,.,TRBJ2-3,TGTGCCAGCAGCTCGCCGGCGGTCCGCACAGATACGCAGTATTTT,CASSSPAVRTDTQYF
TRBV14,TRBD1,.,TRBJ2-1,TGTGCCAGCAGTCGTACAGGGGGCCTGTTCTTC,CASSRTGGLFF
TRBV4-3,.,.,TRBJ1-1,TGCGCCAGCAGCCAAGATACGGGGGGGGCTTTCTTT,CASSQDTGGAFF
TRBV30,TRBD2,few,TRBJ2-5,TGTGCCTGGAGTGGGGGGAGACTAGCCTTCGGCGGGAAAGAGACCCAGTACTTC,CAWSGGRLAFGGKETQYF
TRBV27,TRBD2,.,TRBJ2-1,TGTGCCAGCAGTATCTTAGCGGGAGGGCCTTTACCCTACAATGAGCAGTTCTTC,CASSILAGGPLPYNEQFF
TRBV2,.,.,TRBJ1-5,TGTGCCAGCAGTGGGACACAAAATAGCAATCAGCCCCAGCATTTT,CASSGTQNSNQPQHF
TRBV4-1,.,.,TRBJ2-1,TGCGCCAGCAGCCAAGACCGGGCTCTTGAGCAGTTCTTC,CASSQDRALEQFF